Each of the 20 T cell receptor beta chains below was sequenced from the same sample in a study of CXCR3-negative and CXCR3-positive naive CD8 T cells. The TRB libraries of cDNA were built by UMI-labeled 5' RACE. Using the 5' RACE reads, TCRdb records one entry per CDR3 protein without DNA. The table for this sample gives some 61,000 distinct CDR3 sequences. Sequencing was performed on naive CXCR3- CD8+ T cells from blood. Stated subset: CD45RO-CCR7+CD27+CD95- naive CD8+ T cells lacking CXCR3 (TNR3-). These TCRs come from a human donor in good health. Some clones in this sample may be carry-over from other donors' samples.

The chain couples TRBV7-8 to TRBJ2-7; TCRdb reports TRBD2, a call that lacks DNA to check it against. Looked up from germline, CDR1 is SGHVS and CDR2 is FQNEAQ. The CDR3 consists of 16 residues. The CDR3 loop is CASSLVVATSGYEQYF.

The chain couples TRBV9 to TRBJ2-3; TCRdb picks TRBD2, but there is no DNA to check that call. The CDR3 runs 17 residues. Per germline, CDR1 SGDLS and CDR2 YYNGEE. This CDR3 reads CASSVGPGLLYTDTQYF.

The chain has TRBV29-1 and TRBJ1-1. CDR3 length: 12 residues. Germline V gives CDR1 SQVTM, CDR2 ANQGSEA. CDR3 sequence: CSVVGMNTEAFF. The full variable domain, its missing parts supplied by reference TRBV29-1 and TRBJ1-1, is SAVISQKPSRDICQRGTSLTIQCQVDSQVTMMFWYRQQPGQSLTLIATANQGSEATYESGFVIDKFPISRPNLTFSTLTVSNMSPEDSSIYLCSVVGMNTEAFFGQGTRLTVV.

The chain is built from TRBV13 and TRBJ1-1. This CDR3 spans 14 amino acids. Germline CDR1 is PRHDT and CDR2 is FYEKMQ (reference sequence). The CDR3 region is CASSPGTIGTEAFF.

The V gene is TRBV9, the J gene TRBJ1-1. The CDR3 is made up of 13 amino acids. Germline values: CDR1 SGDLS, CDR2 YYNGEE. CDR3 amino acids: CASSVGTNTEAFF.

The chain has TRBV7-2 and TRBJ2-3; TCRdb returns TRBD1, unconfirmable since there is no DNA. The germline CDR1 and CDR2 sequences are SGHTA and FQGNSA. The CDR3 is made up of 15 amino acids. This chain's CDR3 is CASRQGGGGSDTQYF.

This rearrangement joins TRBV29-1 to TRBJ2-1; TCRdb selects TRBD1, and the lack of DNA leaves this call unchecked. The CDR3 runs to 14 residues. Germline CDR1 is SQVTM and CDR2 is ANQGSEA. The CDR3: CSVDGQRSGNEQFF.

The rearrangement joins TRBV20-1 to TRBJ2-5; TCRdb lists TRBD2, though no DNA is available to test this call. Germline loops: CDR1 DFQATT, CDR2 SNEGSKA (reference sequence). The CDR3 covers 15 residues. The CDR3 here is CSARDREGVQETQYF.

The V call is TRBV21-1, the J call TRBJ1-3. TRBV21-1 is listed as a pseudogene. The CDR3 extends over 15 amino acids. CDR3 protein: CASSHHRGSGNTIYF.

The rearrangement links TRBV7-2 to TRBJ2-1. This CDR3 region has 15 residues. Germline assignment: CDR1 SGHTA and CDR2 FQGNSA. CDR3 loop: CASSLVHSSYNEQFF.

The chain couples TRBV7-3 to TRBJ2-2; absent DNA, TCRdb's TRBD2 call cannot be checked. CDR1 is SGHTA and CDR2 is FQGTGA in the germline V gene. The CDR3 runs 13 residues. This CDR3 is CASSPQGGGELFF. Complete variable domain (other parts from reference TRBV7-3 and TRBJ2-2): GAGVSQTPSNKVTEKGKYVELRCDPISGHTALYWYRQSLGQGPEFLIYFQGTGAADDSGLPNDRFFAVRPEGSVSTLKIQRTERGDSAVYLCASSPQGGGELFFGEGSRLTVL.

The chain joins TRBV28 to TRBJ2-5; checking the TCRdb D call of TRBD1 is not possible without DNA. CDR3 length: 16 residues. The germline CDR1 and CDR2 sequences are MDHEN and SYDVKM. This CDR3 is CASSLSAPRPQETQYF.

The chain carries TRBV27 and TRBJ2-7; TCRdb selects TRBD1, and the lack of DNA leaves this call unchecked. Germline V CDR1 and CDR2: MNHEY, SMNVEV (reference sequence). The CDR3 sequence is 12 residues long. CDR3: CASSSPGNEQYF.

This chain connects TRBV11-2 to TRBJ2-3; TCRdb's D gene call, TRBD2, goes unchecked for lack of DNA. This CDR3 spans 16 amino acids. Germline assignment: CDR1 SGHAT and CDR2 FQNNGV. CDR3 loop: CASSTARDYYTDTQYF.

This CDR3 is CASSPGGSGELFF. V is TRBV9 and J is TRBJ2-2; the TCRdb call, TRBD2, lacks DNA for checking. CDR3 length: 13 residues. CDR1 SGDLS and CDR2 YYNGEE come from the germline V gene. The full variable domain, rest sourced from reference TRBV9 and TRBJ2-2, is DSGVTQTPKHLITATGQRVTLRCSPRSGDLSVYWYQQSLDQGLQFLIQYYNGEERAKGNILERFSAQQFPDLHSELNLSSLELGDSALYFCASSPGGSGELFFGEGSRLTVL.

The chain uses TRBV4-3 and TRBJ1-6. Germline loops: CDR1 LGHNA, CDR2 YSLEER. The CDR3 runs 13 residues. CDR3 sequence reads: CASSQDLNSPLHF.

The J gene is TRBJ2-7, the V gene TRBV3-1; the D call from TCRdb, TRBD1, cannot be confirmed without DNA. Germline V lookup: CDR1 LGHDT, CDR2 YNNKEL (reference sequence). This CDR3 is 14 amino acids long. The CDR3 sequence is CASSLGQPPYEQYF.

This chain links TRBV29-1 with TRBJ2-7; no DNA is available, so the TRBD1 call from TCRdb remains unchecked. Germline CDR1 and CDR2: SQVTM and ANQGSEA. This CDR3 has 14 residues. This CDR3 reads CSVEDPGTTYEQYF.

This rearrangement joins TRBV29-1 to TRBJ2-7. Germline lookup yields CDR1 SQVTM and CDR2 ANQGSEA. CDR3 size: 13 residues. The chain's CDR3 is CSAYNGDSYEQYF.

The chain links TRBV6-4 to TRBJ2-3; without DNA, the TCRdb call of TRBD1 cannot be checked. Germline V CDR1 and CDR2: MRHNA, SNTAGT. The CDR3 covers 16 residues. Here the CDR3 reads CASSDSGGGGTDTQYF.